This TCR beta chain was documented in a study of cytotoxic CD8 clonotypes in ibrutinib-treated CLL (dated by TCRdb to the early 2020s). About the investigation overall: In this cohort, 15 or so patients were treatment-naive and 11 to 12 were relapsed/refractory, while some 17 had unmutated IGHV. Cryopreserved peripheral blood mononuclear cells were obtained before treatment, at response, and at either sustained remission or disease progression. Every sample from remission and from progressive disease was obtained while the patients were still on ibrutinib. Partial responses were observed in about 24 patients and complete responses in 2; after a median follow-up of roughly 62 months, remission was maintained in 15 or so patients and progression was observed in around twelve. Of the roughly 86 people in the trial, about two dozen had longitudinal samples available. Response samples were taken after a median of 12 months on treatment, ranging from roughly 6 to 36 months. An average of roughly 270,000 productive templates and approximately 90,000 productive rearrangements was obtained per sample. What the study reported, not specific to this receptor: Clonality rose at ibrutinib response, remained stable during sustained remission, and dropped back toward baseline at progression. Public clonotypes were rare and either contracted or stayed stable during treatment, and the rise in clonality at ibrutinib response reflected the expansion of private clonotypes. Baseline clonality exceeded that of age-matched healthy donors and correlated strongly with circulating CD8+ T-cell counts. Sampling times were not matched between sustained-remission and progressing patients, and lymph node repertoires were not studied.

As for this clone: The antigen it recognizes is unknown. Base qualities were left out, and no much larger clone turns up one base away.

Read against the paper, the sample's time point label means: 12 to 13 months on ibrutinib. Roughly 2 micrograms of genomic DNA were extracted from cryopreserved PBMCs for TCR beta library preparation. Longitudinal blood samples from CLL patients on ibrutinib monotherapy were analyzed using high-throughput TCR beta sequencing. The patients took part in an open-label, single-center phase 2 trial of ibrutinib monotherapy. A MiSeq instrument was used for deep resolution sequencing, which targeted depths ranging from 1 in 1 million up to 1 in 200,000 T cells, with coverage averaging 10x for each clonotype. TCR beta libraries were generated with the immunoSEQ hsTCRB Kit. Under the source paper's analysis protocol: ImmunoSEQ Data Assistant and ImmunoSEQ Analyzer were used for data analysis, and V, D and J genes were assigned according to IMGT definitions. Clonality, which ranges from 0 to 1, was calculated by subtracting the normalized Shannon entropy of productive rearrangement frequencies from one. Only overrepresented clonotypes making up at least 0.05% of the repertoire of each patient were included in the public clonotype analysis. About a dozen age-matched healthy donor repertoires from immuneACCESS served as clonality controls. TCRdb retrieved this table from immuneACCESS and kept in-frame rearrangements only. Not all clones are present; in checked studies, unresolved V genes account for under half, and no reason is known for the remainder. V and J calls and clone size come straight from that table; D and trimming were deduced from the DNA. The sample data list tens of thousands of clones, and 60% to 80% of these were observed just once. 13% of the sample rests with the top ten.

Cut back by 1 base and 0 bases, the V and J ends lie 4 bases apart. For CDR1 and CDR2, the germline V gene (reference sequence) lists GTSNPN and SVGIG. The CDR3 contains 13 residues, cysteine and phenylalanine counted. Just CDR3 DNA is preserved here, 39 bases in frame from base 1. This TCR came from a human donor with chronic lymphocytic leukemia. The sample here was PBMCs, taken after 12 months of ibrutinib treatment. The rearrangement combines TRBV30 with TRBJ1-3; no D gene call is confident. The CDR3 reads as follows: CAWSGDSGNTIYF. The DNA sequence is TGTGCCTGGAGTGGGGACTCTGGAAACACCATATATTTT.